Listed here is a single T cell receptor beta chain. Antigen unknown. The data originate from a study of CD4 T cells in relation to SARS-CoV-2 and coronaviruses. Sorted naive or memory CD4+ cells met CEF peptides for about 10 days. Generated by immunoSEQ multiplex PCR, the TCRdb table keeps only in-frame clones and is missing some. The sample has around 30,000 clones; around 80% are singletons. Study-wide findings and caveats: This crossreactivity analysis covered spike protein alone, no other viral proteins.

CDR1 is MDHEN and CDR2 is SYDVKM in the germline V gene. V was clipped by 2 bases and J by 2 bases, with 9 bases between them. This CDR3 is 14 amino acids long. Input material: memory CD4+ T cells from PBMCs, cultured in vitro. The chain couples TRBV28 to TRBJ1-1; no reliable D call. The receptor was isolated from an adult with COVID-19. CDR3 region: CASSLTDLNTEAFF. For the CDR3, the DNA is TGTGCCAGCAGTTTAACAGACCTTAACACTGAAGCTTTCTTT.